The 25 T cell receptor beta chains in this list originate from one sample, sequenced in a study of blood T cell repertoires in COVID-19. The method was immunoSEQ multiplex PCR; TCRdb's version includes in-frame clones alone and lacks a portion of them. Found here are roughly 250,000 clones, 87% of them singletons; the top ten hold 2% to 3%. Sample: peripheral blood. All receptors come from a woman aged 45-65 years with acute or convalescent COVID-19.

This rearrangement joins TRBV27 to TRBJ1-2; TRBD1 matches 8 bases. The CDR3 covers 17 residues. Trimming at V came to 0 bases and at J to 3 bases, leaving 9 bases not matched to a gene. The germline V gene encodes CDR1 MNHEY and CDR2 SMNVEV (reference sequence). The CDR3: CASSLSSWQGADYGYTF. DNA of the CDR3: TGTGCCAGCAGTTTATCGAGTTGGCAGGGGGCAGACTATGGCTACACCTTC.

The chain recombines TRBV28 with TRBJ1-2; 10 nucleotides line up with TRBD1. CDR3 length equals 13 residues. The V gene's germline CDR1 is MDHEN and CDR2 SYDVKM. The junction had 10 bases not matched to a gene; V was cut back by 11 bases and J by 7 bases. The CDR3 DNA reads TGTGCCTCTTGGACAGGGGGAGTCCCTGGCTACACCTTC. Residues: CASWTGGVPGYTF.

As to this clone: This may be a read error: a much more frequent sequence differs by one nucleotide. V gene TRBV4-2 combines with J gene TRBJ1-1; no reliable D call. V was clipped by 0 bases and J by 4 bases, with 6 bases between them. The CDR3 loop spans 13 amino acids. Germline CDR1 reads LGHNA; CDR2 reads YNFKEQ. This CDR3 reads CASSQDGGTEAFF. The CDR3 DNA follows: TGTGCCAGCAGCCAAGACGGCGGCACTGAAGCTTTCTTT.

In its sample, this clone was seen a few times. This chain uses TRBV10-3 with TRBJ2-4, with TRBD2 identical over 8 bases. V lost 7 bases, J lost 8 bases, and 19 bases stayed unmatched. Per germline, CDR1 ENHRY and CDR2 SYGVKD. This CDR3 is 17 amino acids long. Written as DNA, the CDR3 is TGTGCCATCACCACCCAGGCGGGCGGGAGGACCGGGGACATTCAGTACTTC. Amino acids: CAITTQAGGRTGDIQYF.

This sequence joins TRBV29-1 and TRBJ2-7; 9 positions agree with TRBD1. Trimming at V came to 2 bases and at J to 6 bases, leaving 5 bases not matched to a gene. CDR1 is SQVTM, CDR2 ANQGSEA, per germline. This CDR3 is 13 amino acids long. This CDR3 reads CSVEPGQGGEQYF. As DNA, the CDR3 is TGCAGCGTTGAACCGGGACAGGGTGGCGAGCAGTACTTC.

This chain uses TRBV5-4 with TRBJ2-2; maybe TRBD2 (7 bases). The germline gives CDR1 SGHNT, CDR2 YYREEE (reference sequence). This CDR3 has 15 amino acids. Trimming shortened V by 2 bases and J by 0 bases, and 8 bases separated the two germline ends. The CDR3 region has the DNA TGTGCCAGCAGCTTAGGGGGGGCGAACACCGGGGAGCTGTTTTTT. Protein sequence: CASSLGGANTGELFF.

The chain combines TRBV19 with TRBJ2-1; D possibly corresponds to TRBD2 (5 bases). This CDR3 has 15 amino acids. Per the germline V gene, CDR1 is LNHDA and CDR2 is SQIVND (reference sequence). Trimming removed 0 bases at V and 9 bases at J, with 15 bases between. CDR3 region: CASSIEASSRSEQFF. The DNA of the CDR3 is TGTGCCAGTAGTATAGAGGCTAGCTCCCGTAGTGAGCAGTTCTTC.

The chain couples TRBV7-9 to TRBJ2-1, with D perhaps TRBD1 (5 bases). The CDR3 consists of 14 residues. Trimming took 3 bases from V and 4 from J, leaving 10 bases between them. The germline gives CDR1 SEHNR, CDR2 FQNEAQ (reference sequence). CDR3 nucleotides: TGTGCCAGCAGCTTCTCGACAGCTTACAATGAGCAGTTCTTC. Translating it yields CASSFSTAYNEQFF.

The V and J genes are TRBV4-1 and TRBJ1-5, with 7 bases that match TRBD1. CDR1 is MGHRA, CDR2 YSYEKL, per germline. Germline trimming cut 2 bases from V and 3 bases from J; bases unmatched to any gene: 7. The CDR3 is made up of 16 amino acids. CDR3 protein: CASSQTPDRPNQPQHF. CDR3 bases: TGCGCCAGCAGCCAAACCCCGGACAGGCCCAATCAGCCCCAGCATTTT.

This clone was detected only once. The chain has TRBV6-6 and TRBJ1-5; TRBD1 is a possible D gene (5 bases). There are 16 residues in the CDR3. Per the germline V gene, CDR1 is MNHNY and CDR2 is SVGAGI (reference sequence). V was trimmed by 5 bases and J by 0 bases, leaving 14 bases between them. This CDR3 is CASSLPGHYSNQPQHF. The CDR3 region has the DNA TGTGCCAGCAGTCTTCCAGGACATTATAGCAATCAGCCCCAGCATTTT.

The chain has TRBV11-3 and TRBJ2-7; 10 bases fit TRBD2. The V segment lost 5 bases and the J segment 2 bases; nucleotides outside the gene matches: 6. Germline values: CDR1 SGHNT, CDR2 YENEEA. The CDR3 totals 15 residues. The CDR3 nucleotides are TGTGCCAGCAGCCTCAGGACTAGCGGTCCCTACGAGCAGTACTTC. Amino acids: CASSLRTSGPYEQYF.

The chain links TRBV9 to TRBJ2-2; D is uncertain. Trimming took 0 bases from V and 5 from J, leaving 14 bases between them. The CDR3 runs 16 residues. Germline V gene data show CDR1 as SGDLS and CDR2 as YYNGEE. The CDR3, as DNA: TGTGCCAGCAGCGTAGGGCCCCCGACGGAGACCGGGGAGCTGTTTTTT. This sequence encodes CASSVGPPTETGELFF.

The rearrangement joins TRBV3-1 (or the pseudogene TRBV3-2) to TRBJ2-5, with 10 bases identical to TRBD2. The CDR3 is made up of 17 amino acids. The trim removed 2 bases at V and 4 bases at J, leaving 10 bases unmatched. Germline CDR1 LGHDT, CDR2 YNNKEL (reference sequence). CDR3 coding DNA: TGTGCCAGCAGCCAAAAGAGGGAGCTAGCGGGAGTAGAGACCCAGTACTTC. Amino acids: CASSQKRELAGVETQYF.

The sample holds a few counts of this clone. The V gene is TRBV4-1, the J gene TRBJ1-6; a weak D match, TRBD1 (6 bases). From germline, CDR1 is MGHRA and CDR2 YSYEKL. V lost 0 bases and J lost 7, with 13 bases in between. This CDR3 region has 16 residues. The CDR3 loop reads CASSQDLNRANSPLHF. The CDR3 coding sequence is TGCGCCAGCAGCCAAGATCTAAACAGGGCGAATTCACCCCTCCACTTT.

The chain uses TRBV29-1 and TRBJ2-7, with TRBD1 identical over 11 bases. This CDR3 contains 13 residues. V lost 6 bases, J lost 6 bases, and 7 bases stayed unmatched. The germline CDR1 and CDR2 sequences are SQVTM and ANQGSEA. CDR3: CSVYGQGAGEQYF. In nucleotides, the CDR3 is TGCAGCGTATATGGACAGGGGGCGGGCGAGCAGTACTTC.

J is TRBJ2-1 and V is TRBV19; D might be TRBD2 (6 bases). The CDR3 has 17 amino acids. The germline V gene encodes CDR1 LNHDA and CDR2 SQIVND (reference sequence). The ends were cut back, 7 bases at V and 1 base at J, with 20 bases in the middle. This CDR3 reads CASIKNPAGRSYNEQFF. The CDR3 coding sequence is TGTGCCAGTATCAAAAACCCGGCGGGACGTTCCTACAATGAGCAGTTCTTC. Full variable domain (missing parts from reference TRBV19 and TRBJ2-1): DGGITQSPKYLFRKEGQNVTLSCEQNLNHDAMYWYRQDPGQGLRLIYYSQIVNDFQKGDIAEGYSVSREKKESFPLTVTSAQKNPTAFYLCASIKNPAGRSYNEQFFGPGTRLTVL.

This clone was seen just once. The chain employs TRBV19 and TRBJ1-5; D is unclear. The CDR3 length is 14 residues. With 6 bases removed from V and 0 bases from J, the gap between germline ends came to 9 bases. From germline, CDR1 is LNHDA and CDR2 SQIVND (reference sequence). The CDR3 is CASREGTSNQPQHF. The DNA for the CDR3 is TGTGCCAGTAGGGAGGGAACTAGCAATCAGCCCCAGCATTTT. Looking up the rest from reference TRBV19 and TRBJ1-5 gives the full variable domain: DGGITQSPKYLFRKEGQNVTLSCEQNLNHDAMYWYRQDPGQGLRLIYYSQIVNDFQKGDIAEGYSVSREKKESFPLTVTSAQKNPTAFYLCASREGTSNQPQHFGDGTRLSIL.

This clone was observed once. CDR3 nucleotides: TGTGCCAGCAAACTTGGACAGGGGGCCTACGAGCAGTACTTC. It codes for CASKLGQGAYEQYF. The chain combines TRBV6-6 with TRBJ2-7; TRBD1 matches 10 bases. There are 14 residues in the CDR3. Germline-derived CDR1 and CDR2 are MNHNY and SVGAGI (reference sequence). With V trimmed by 7 bases and J by 2 bases, 5 bases remained unmatched.

This clone was counted a single time. The chain couples TRBV5-1 to TRBJ1-4; D is possibly TRBD1 (6 bases). Germline CDR1 SGHRS, CDR2 YFSETQ. The CDR3 is made up of 14 amino acids. Trimming cost V 2 bases and J 8 bases, with 13 bases left between them. DNA of the CDR3: TGCGCCAGCAGCTTAGGGGGTGTCGGCGAAAAACTGTTTTTT. Encoded protein: CASSLGGVGEKLFF.

The chain links TRBV5-3 to TRBJ1-4, with D perhaps TRBD1 (5 bases). TRBV5-3 has ORF status, its function being uncertain. V lost 4 bases and J 5 bases, leaving 12 bases between the germline ends. This CDR3 region has 14 residues. CDR3 in amino acids: CARSAREVNEKLFF. The CDR3, as DNA: TGTGCCAGAAGCGCCAGGGAGGTCAATGAAAAACTGTTTTTT.

The chain combines TRBV18 with TRBJ2-7, with 11 bases fitting TRBD1. The CDR3 consists of 15 residues. V gave up 4 bases and J gave up 4 bases; unmatched junction bases: 6. CDR1 and CDR2 from the germline V gene are KGHSH and LQKENI. CDR3: CASSLGQGAIYEQYF. Here the CDR3 DNA reads TGTGCCAGCTCACTAGGACAGGGGGCGATTTACGAGCAGTACTTC.

The chain carries TRBV24-1 and TRBJ2-2; D is perhaps TRBD1 (5 bases). Germline CDR1 KGHDR, CDR2 SFDVKD. The germline V and J ends were trimmed by 7 bases and 4 bases, with 6 bases remaining between them. There are 12 residues in the CDR3. The CDR3 nucleotides are TGTGCCACCAGGGGGCCCACCGGGGAGCTGTTTTTT. It encodes CATRGPTGELFF.

The chain joins TRBV10-3 to TRBJ1-1; D gene unclear. Germline V gene lookup returns CDR1 ENHRY and CDR2 SYGVKD. The CDR3 is 14 amino acids. Trimming took 6 bases from V and 4 from J, leaving 15 bases between them. CDR3 in DNA: TGTGCCATCAGAACGACCGTAACGGGCACTGAAGCTTTCTTT. This encodes CAIRTTVTGTEAFF.

The chain's CDR3 is CASTPPGARAETQYF. CDR3 coding DNA: TGTGCCAGCACCCCTCCGGGAGCCCGTGCGGAGACCCAGTACTTC. The genes are TRBV6-1 and TRBJ2-5, with D perhaps TRBD2 (6 bases). V gave up 7 bases and J gave up 5 bases, with 20 bases separating them. This CDR3 region has 15 residues. CDR1 is MNHNS and CDR2 is SASEGT in the germline V gene.

In this sample, this clone turned up once. CDR3 in DNA: TGTGCCAGCAGCTTAAGCGGGGGGGAGAGGATCTATGGCTACACCTTC. Amino acid sequence: CASSLSGGERIYGYTF. The V gene is TRBV11-2, the J gene TRBJ1-2; D is possibly TRBD1 (5 bases). This CDR3 contains 16 residues. Trimming cost V 2 bases and J 4 bases, with 17 bases left between them. Per the germline V gene, CDR1 is SGHAT and CDR2 is FQNNGV.